The 17 T cell receptor beta chains below come from one sample, sequenced in a study of shared clonotypes between healthy human individuals. The method was immunoSEQ multiplex PCR; TCRdb's version includes in-frame clones alone and lacks a portion of them. Among some 1.4 million clones listed, roughly 97% were seen once. Sequenced input: naive CD4+ T cells sorted from blood. Subset given: CD45RA+ positively selected. Every receptor here comes from a man younger than 40 in good health.

This clone occurred once. The chain links TRBV28 to TRBJ2-7; no reliable D call. The CDR3 covers 13 residues. Looked up from germline, CDR1 is MDHEN and CDR2 is SYDVKM. Trimming stripped 6 bases from V and 4 bases from J, with 13 bases between. CDR3: CASSEPTLYEQYF. In nucleotides, the CDR3 is TGTGCCAGCAGCGAACCGACTCTTTACGAGCAGTACTTC.

The rearrangement links TRBV19 to TRBJ2-3; tentatively, D is TRBD1 or TRBD2 (5 bases each). The germline CDR1 and CDR2 sequences are LNHDA and SQIVND (reference sequence). Trimming took 5 bases from V and 3 from J, leaving 6 bases between them. There are 12 residues in the CDR3. The CDR3 DNA follows: TGTGCCAGTAGTGAGGGGACAGATACGCAGTATTTT. It is translated as CASSEGTDTQYF.

The rearrangement links TRBV2 to TRBJ1-5; D not resolved. CDR3 length equals 14 residues. Germline CDR1 is SNHLY and CDR2 is FYNNEI. The V and J ends lost 5 bases and 3 bases respectively, with 11 bases between them. CDR3 DNA: TGTGCCAGCAGTTTGCTGACCCACAATCAGCCCCAGCATTTT. Translation: CASSLLTHNQPQHF.

This chain uses TRBV7-2 with TRBJ1-2, with D uncertain. V lost 1 base, J lost 1 base, and 10 bases lay in between. Germline-derived CDR1 and CDR2 are SGHTA and FQGNSA. This CDR3 is built from 15 residues. CDR3 loop: CASSLGAGDNYGYTF. The CDR3 DNA sequence: TGTGCCAGCAGCTTAGGCGCAGGCGATAACTATGGCTACACCTTC.

The chain has TRBV27 and TRBJ2-1; 9 bases fit TRBD2. The CDR3 has 17 residues. Germline V gene data show CDR1 as MNHEY and CDR2 as SMNVEV (reference sequence). The ends lost 4 bases at V and 8 bases at J; junction bases unmatched: 15. The CDR3 sequence is CASSSGGRAVVWDEQFF. The CDR3 DNA reads as TGTGCCAGCAGTTCTGGCGGGAGGGCCGTAGTTTGGGATGAGCAGTTCTTC.

The chain couples TRBV7-2 to TRBJ2-5, with unresolved D. CDR1 and CDR2 (germline): SGHTA, FQGNSA. V was trimmed by 3 bases and J by 7 bases, leaving 6 bases between them. The CDR3 contains 11 residues. The CDR3 DNA reads as TGTGCCAGCAGCTTTCTGAGGACCCAGTACTTC. This codes for CASSFLRTQYF.

The chain combines TRBV7-9 with TRBJ1-4; D is uncertain. V lost 4 bases and J 5 bases, leaving 11 bases between the germline ends. From germline, CDR1 is SEHNR and CDR2 FQNEAQ (reference sequence). The CDR3 contains 14 residues. The CDR3 DNA is TGTGCCAGCAGCTCTCGACGGACGAATGAAAAACTGTTTTTT. Protein product: CASSSRRTNEKLFF.

This chain links TRBV7-9 with TRBJ2-3; 12 bases fit TRBD1. V lost 7 bases and J lost 2; bases outside the gene matches: 13. There are 18 residues in the CDR3. Germline lookup yields CDR1 SEHNR and CDR2 FQNEAQ (reference sequence). The CDR3 DNA follows: TGTGCCAGCATCACCGGGACAGGGGGCTTTCGTAACACAGATACGCAGTATTTT. Its translation is CASITGTGGFRNTDTQYF.

This chain's CDR3 is CASSPTGTSGRAQETQYF. The CDR3 DNA follows: TGTGCCAGCTCACCAACAGGGACTAGCGGGAGGGCCCAGGAGACCCAGTACTTC. The chain employs TRBV18 and TRBJ2-5; 16 bases are a match to TRBD2. Trimming at V came to 2 bases and at J to 5 bases, leaving 8 bases not matched to a gene. The V gene's germline CDR1 is KGHSH and CDR2 LQKENI. This CDR3 is 18 amino acids long.

The J gene is TRBJ1-1, the V gene TRBV19; a possible D gene is TRBD1 (5 bases). This CDR3 has 13 residues. Germline V gene sequence: CDR1 LNHDA, CDR2 SQIVND (reference sequence). The V end was cut by 3 bases, the J end by 4 bases, with 9 bases between. DNA of the CDR3: TGTGCCAGTAGTATCTTTACAGGCACTGAAGCTTTCTTT. Protein sequence: CASSIFTGTEAFF.

The J gene is TRBJ1-1, the V gene TRBV2, with D possibly being TRBD1 (5 bases). Looked up from germline, CDR1 is SNHLY and CDR2 is FYNNEI. CDR3 length: 15 amino acids. The ends were cut back, 1 base at V and 0 bases at J, with 9 bases in the middle. CDR3 sequence reads: CASSEGGRVNTEAFF. The CDR3 DNA is TGTGCCAGCAGTGAAGGTGGCAGGGTGAACACTGAAGCTTTCTTT.

CDR3 sequence (DNA): TGTGCCAGCAGCTCACGCCGTATGGGGGGCGCGCCAGAAGAGACCCAGTACTTC. The encoded protein is CASSSRRMGGAPEETQYF. The rearrangement links TRBV13 to TRBJ2-5, with D perhaps TRBD1 or TRBD2 (6 bases each). The CDR3 loop spans 18 amino acids. CDR1 PRHDT and CDR2 FYEKMQ come from the germline V gene (reference sequence). Trimming pared 4 bases from V and 3 bases from J, leaving 24 bases between.

The chain carries TRBV28 and TRBJ2-1; 7 bases align to TRBD2. Germline CDR1 reads MDHEN; CDR2 reads SYDVKM. Losses at the gene ends were 7 bases for V and 2 bases for J; bases not matched to a gene: 5. This CDR3 contains 14 residues. CDR3: CASTGAGAYNEQFF. CDR3 bases: TGTGCCAGCACAGGCGCGGGAGCCTACAATGAGCAGTTCTTC. The full variable domain, in which reference TRBV28 and TRBJ2-1 provide the parts outside the CDR3, is DVKVTQSSRYLVKRTGEKVFLECVQDMDHENMFWYRQDPGLGLRLIYFSYDVKMKEKGDIPEGYSVSREKKERFSLILESASTNQTSMYLCASTGAGAYNEQFFGPGTRLTVL.

The CDR3 spells CASSVASGGNYEQYF. CDR3 in DNA: TGTGCCAGCAGTGTGGCTAGCGGGGGGAACTACGAGCAGTACTTC. The chain uses TRBV28 and TRBJ2-7; 11 bases align to TRBD2. V dropped 5 bases and J dropped 3; count of bases not matched to a gene: 6. CDR1 and CDR2 (germline): MDHEN, SYDVKM. The CDR3 covers 15 residues.

The chain recombines TRBV5-1 with TRBJ2-2; the D is unclear. The V and J ends lost 0 bases and 7 bases respectively, with 7 bases between them. In germline, CDR1 is SGHRS, CDR2 YFSETQ. This CDR3 has 13 residues. CDR3 protein: CASSLVPDGELFF. The CDR3 bases are TGCGCCAGCAGCTTGGTCCCCGACGGGGAGCTGTTTTTT.

The chain combines TRBV6-1 with TRBJ2-7; 7 bases line up with TRBD1. This CDR3 is built from 15 residues. Trimming took 4 bases from V and 0 from J; bases not matched to a gene: 6. Per germline, CDR1 MNHNS and CDR2 SASEGT. Here the CDR3 DNA reads TGTGCCAGCAGTGGGAACCGGGACAGCTCCTACGAGCAGTACTTC. This encodes CASSGNRDSSYEQYF.

CDR3 nucleotides: TGCGCCAGCAGCTTGGAAGGTAGCCGTTACGAGCAGTACTTC. Its protein is CASSLEGSRYEQYF. V gene TRBV5-1 combines with J gene TRBJ2-7; D gene ambiguous. The CDR3 is made up of 14 amino acids. V was trimmed by 0 bases and J by 4 bases, leaving 11 bases between them. Germline CDR1 reads SGHRS; CDR2 reads YFSETQ.